The 10 T cell receptor beta chains below were found in one sample sequenced in a study of technical replicates of blood from a handful of donors. The repertoire was sequenced with immunoSEQ multiplex PCR; TCRdb's copy has only in-frame clones and lacks some. The sample consists of about 76,000 clones, just under 97% of them appearing once. Sequenced sample: T cells isolated from PBMCs. These receptors all come from a human donor in good health.

The chain recombines TRBV6-5 with TRBJ1-1; no clear D gene. Trimming left V 2 bases short and J 1 base short, with 5 bases between. The CDR3 consists of 13 residues. Looked up from germline, CDR1 is MNHEY and CDR2 is SVGAGI. DNA of the CDR3: TGTGCCAGCAGTTACGGCAAGAACACTGAAGCTTTCTTT. Translated: CASSYGKNTEAFF.

The V and J genes are TRBV6-1 and TRBJ2-7; D is possibly TRBD1 (5 bases). The CDR3 is 13 amino acids. Trimming removed 7 bases at V and 3 bases at J, with 13 bases between. Germline V lookup: CDR1 MNHNS, CDR2 SASEGT. In DNA, the CDR3 is TGTGCCAGCATAACCGTAACAGGCTACGAGCAGTACTTC. It is translated as CASITVTGYEQYF.

The rearrangement joins TRBV6-5 to TRBJ2-3, with TRBD2 identical over 9 bases. Trimming cost V 5 bases and J 1 base; bases outside gene matches: 4. From germline, CDR1 is MNHEY and CDR2 SVGAGI. The CDR3 runs to 15 residues. Here the CDR3 reads CASSLLAGRTDTQYF. In nucleotides, the CDR3 is TGTGCCAGCAGTCTCCTAGCGGGGCGCACAGATACGCAGTATTTT.

The V gene is TRBV21-1, the J gene TRBJ2-7; the D call TRBD2 from the table was never checked on the DNA. TRBV21-1 is annotated as a pseudogene. The CDR3 consists of 14 residues. The CDR3 bases are TGTGCCAGCCCAAGGGGGGGAGTGGCACGGGAGCAGTACTTC. Translated: CASPRGGVAREQYF.

The chain links TRBV6-1 to TRBJ2-1, with D perhaps matching TRBD2 (5 bases). Trimming shortened V by 2 bases and J by 4 bases, and 9 bases separated the two germline ends. Germline loops: CDR1 MNHNS, CDR2 SASEGT. The CDR3 runs to 14 residues. The CDR3 region is CASSEQAVYNEQFF. CDR3 sequence (DNA): TGTGCCAGCAGTGAACAAGCGGTGTACAATGAGCAGTTCTTC.

The V gene is TRBV21-1, the J gene TRBJ1-2; TRBD1 is the table's D call and was not checked against the DNA. TRBV21-1 is a documented pseudogene. The CDR3 contains 15 residues. The DNA for the CDR3 is TGTGCCAGCAGTGGCGCTCGCGGCAGGGTTGGTGGCTACACCTTC. Amino acid sequence: CASSGARGRVGGYTF.

The chain joins TRBV11-2 to TRBJ2-7; TRBD2 might be the D (5 bases). This CDR3 contains 14 residues. CDR1 is SGHAT and CDR2 is FQNNGV in the germline V gene. V dropped 5 bases and J dropped 7 bases, with 18 bases sitting between them. The CDR3, as DNA: TGTGCCAGCAGCCACTCAACGCGGGCAGCTGAGCAGTACTTC. It is translated as CASSHSTRAAEQYF.

The chain is built from TRBV6-6 and TRBJ2-3; D is possibly TRBD1 (6 bases). V shed 6 bases and J shed 2 bases, with 15 bases lying between them. CDR3 size: 15 residues. Germline V CDR1 and CDR2: MNHNY, SVGAGI (reference sequence). This chain's CDR3 is CASSHRDRTTDTQYF. The DNA of the CDR3 is TGTGCCAGCAGCCACCGAGACAGGACCACAGATACGCAGTATTTT.

V is TRBV5-1 and J is TRBJ1-4, with TRBD1 matching 7 bases. V was clipped by 7 bases and J by 2 bases; unmatched bases: 8. This CDR3 has 15 amino acids. CDR1 and CDR2 (germline): SGHRS, YFSETQ. The CDR3 loop is CASQPQGTTNEKLFF. The CDR3 DNA reads as TGCGCCAGCCAGCCACAGGGGACGACTAATGAAAAACTGTTTTTT.

The CDR3 sequence is CASSQPRQGVQIGYTF. As DNA, the CDR3 is TGCGCCAGCAGCCAACCCCGACAGGGGGTCCAGATTGGCTACACCTTC. V usage is TRBV4-1 and J usage is TRBJ1-2; 9 nucleotides line up with TRBD1. J gave up 7 bases and V 2 bases, and 11 bases lay outside the gene matches. The CDR3 is 16 amino acids. Germline CDR1 reads MGHRA; CDR2 reads YSYEKL.